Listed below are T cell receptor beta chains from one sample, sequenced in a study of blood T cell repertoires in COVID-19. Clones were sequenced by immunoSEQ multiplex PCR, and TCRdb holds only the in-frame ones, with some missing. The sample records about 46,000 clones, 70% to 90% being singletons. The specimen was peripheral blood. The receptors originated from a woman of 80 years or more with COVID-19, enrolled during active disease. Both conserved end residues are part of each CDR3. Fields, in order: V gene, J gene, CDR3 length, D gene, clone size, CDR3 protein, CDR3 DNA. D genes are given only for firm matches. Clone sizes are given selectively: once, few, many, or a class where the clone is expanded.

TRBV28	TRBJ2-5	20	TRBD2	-	CASSRQGRGLAGLYQETQYF	TGTGCCAGCAGTCGCCAGGGGCGCGGACTAGCGGGATTGTACCAAGAGACCCAGTACTTC
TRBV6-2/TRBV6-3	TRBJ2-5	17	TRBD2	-	CASSYGLAATSGETQYF	TGTGCCAGCAGTTACGGACTAGCGGCAACTTCGGGAGAGACCCAGTACTTC
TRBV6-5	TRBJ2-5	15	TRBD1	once	CASSYSPTGRETQYF	TGTGCCAGCAGTTACTCGCCGACAGGGCGAGAGACCCAGTACTTC
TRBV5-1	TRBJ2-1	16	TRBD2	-	CASSPILAGGPSEQFF	TGCGCCAGCAGCCCAATACTAGCGGGAGGGCCGTCTGAGCAGTTCTTC
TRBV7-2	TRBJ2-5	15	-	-	CASSLVGGTQETQYF	TGTGCCAGCAGCTTAGTTGGAGGGACTCAAGAGACCCAGTACTTC
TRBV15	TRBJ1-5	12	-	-	CATSGRGQPQHF	TGTGCCACCAGCGGCCGAGGACAGCCCCAGCATTTT
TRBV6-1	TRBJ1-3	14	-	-	CASSEGAGENTIYF	TGTGCCAGCAGTGAAGGGGCAGGGGAGAACACCATATATTTT
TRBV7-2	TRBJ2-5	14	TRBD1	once	CASSSGQGHKTQYF	TGTGCCAGCAGCTCCGGACAGGGACATAAGACCCAGTACTTC
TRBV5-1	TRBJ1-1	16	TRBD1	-	CASSPILRQGGTEAFF	TGCGCCAGCAGCCCGATACTTAGACAGGGTGGCACTGAAGCTTTCTTT
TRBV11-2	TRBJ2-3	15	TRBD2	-	CASSSLAGGVDTQYF	TGTGCCAGCAGCTCACTAGCGGGGGGGGTGGATACGCAGTATTTT
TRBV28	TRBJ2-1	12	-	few	CASTQRVNEQFF	TGTGCCAGCACCCAACGGGTGAACGAGCAGTTCTTC
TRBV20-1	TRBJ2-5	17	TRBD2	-	CSASSLAGVTYQETQYF	TGCAGTGCTAGTTCCCTAGCGGGAGTGACTTACCAAGAGACCCAGTACTTC
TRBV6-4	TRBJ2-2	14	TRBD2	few	CASSDGGDTGELFF	TGTGCCAGCAGTGATGGGGGGGACACCGGGGAGCTGTTTTTT
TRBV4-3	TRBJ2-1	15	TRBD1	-	CASSQPGQGSNEQFF	TGCGCCAGCAGCCAACCGGGACAGGGGTCAAATGAGCAGTTCTTC
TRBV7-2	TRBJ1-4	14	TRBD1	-	CASSEKTGSRKLFF	TGTGCCAGCAGCGAGAAGACAGGGTCGAGGAAACTGTTTTTT
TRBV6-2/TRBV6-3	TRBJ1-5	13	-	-	CASSPGHNQPQHF	TGTGCCAGCAGTCCGGGACACAATCAGCCCCAGCATTTT
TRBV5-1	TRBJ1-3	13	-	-	CASSLDGESTIYF	TGCGCCAGCAGCTTGGACGGGGAAAGCACCATATATTTT
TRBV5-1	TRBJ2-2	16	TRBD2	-	CASSRTSGSGTGELFF	TGCGCCAGCAGTAGGACTAGCGGGAGTGGCACCGGGGAGCTGTTTTTT
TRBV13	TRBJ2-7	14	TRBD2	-	CASSPGTTFREQYF	TGTGCCAGCAGCCCTGGGACTACCTTCCGCGAGCAGTACTTC
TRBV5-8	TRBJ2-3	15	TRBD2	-	CASSFTSGGPDTQYF	TGTGCCAGCAGCTTCACTAGCGGGGGTCCAGATACGCAGTATTTT
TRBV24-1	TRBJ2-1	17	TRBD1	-	CATSDRTGGIQGNEQFF	TGTGCCACCAGTGATAGGACAGGGGGTATTCAGGGGAATGAGCAGTTCTTC
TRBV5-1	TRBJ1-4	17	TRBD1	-	CARTGGYPPATNEKLFF	TGCGCCAGGACAGGGGGCTACCCTCCAGCAACTAATGAAAAACTGTTTTTT
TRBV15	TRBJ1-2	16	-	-	CATSRGVGGVGYGYTF	TGTGCCACCAGCAGAGGGGTTGGCGGGGTAGGCTATGGCTACACCTTC
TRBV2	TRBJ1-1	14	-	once	CATRSQGRGSEAFF	TGTGCCACCCGATCGCAGGGGAGGGGGTCTGAAGCTTTCTTT
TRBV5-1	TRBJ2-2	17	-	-	CASSLVTGHRNTGELFF	TGCGCCAGCAGCTTGGTTACGGGACACCGCAACACCGGGGAGCTGTTTTTT
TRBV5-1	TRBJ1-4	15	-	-	CASSLQGSANEKLFF	TGCGCCAGCAGCCTGCAGGGCTCGGCTAATGAAAAACTGTTTTTT
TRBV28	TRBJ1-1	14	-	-	CATLSGGQNTEAFF	TGTGCCACCTTGTCGGGGGGCCAGAACACTGAAGCTTTCTTT
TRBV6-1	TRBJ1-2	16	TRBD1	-	CASSEFDRGRNYGYTF	TGTGCCAGCAGTGAATTCGACAGGGGGCGAAACTATGGCTACACCTTC
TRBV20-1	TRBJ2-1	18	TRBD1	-	CSASGQGARVRSYNEQFF	TGCAGTGCTAGTGGTCAGGGGGCAAGGGTGAGGTCCTACAATGAGCAGTTCTTC
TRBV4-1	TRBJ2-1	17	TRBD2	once	CASSQEGAGALPDEQFF	TGCGCCAGCAGCCAAGAGGGTGCGGGAGCGCTCCCCGATGAGCAGTTCTTC
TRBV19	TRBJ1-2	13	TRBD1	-	CASSTRQGTGYTF	TGTGCCAGTAGTACGAGACAGGGTACTGGCTACACCTTC
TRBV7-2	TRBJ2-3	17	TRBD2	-	CASSSWTSGSVGDTQYF	TGTGCCAGCAGCTCCTGGACTAGCGGGAGTGTAGGAGATACGCAGTATTTT
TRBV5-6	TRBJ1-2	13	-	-	CASSLGSSYGYTF	TGTGCCAGCAGCTTGGGTTCGTCCTATGGCTACACCTTC
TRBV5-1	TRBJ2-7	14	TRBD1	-	CASSPGQGAYEQYF	TGCGCCAGCAGCCCGGGACAGGGGGCTTACGAGCAGTACTTC
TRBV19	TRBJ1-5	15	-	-	CASSPGTYSNQPQHF	TGTGCCAGTAGTCCCGGGACATACAGCAATCAGCCCCAGCATTTT
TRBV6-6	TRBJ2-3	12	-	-	CASRPAGDTQYF	TGTGCCAGCAGACCGGCGGGAGATACGCAGTATTTT
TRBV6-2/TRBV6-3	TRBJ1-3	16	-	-	CASSRSDRSSGNTIYF	TGTGCCAGCAGCCGATCTGACAGGAGCTCTGGAAACACCATATATTTT
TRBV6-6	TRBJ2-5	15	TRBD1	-	CASRLVQGAGVTQYF	TGTGCCAGCAGGCTAGTACAGGGGGCGGGTGTGACCCAGTACTTC
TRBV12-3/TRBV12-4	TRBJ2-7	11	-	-	CASSREREQYF	TGTGCCAGCAGCCGAGAGCGCGAGCAGTACTTC
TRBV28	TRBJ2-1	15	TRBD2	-	CASRTSGRSYNEQFF	TGTGCCAGCAGAACTAGCGGGAGGTCCTACAATGAGCAGTTCTTC
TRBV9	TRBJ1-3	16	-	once	CASTPRSDRPGNTIYF	TGTGCCAGCACACCTAGGTCCGACCGTCCGGGAAACACCATATATTTT
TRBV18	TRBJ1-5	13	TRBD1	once	CASSPGTAQPQHF	TGTGCCAGCTCACCCGGGACAGCTCAGCCCCAGCATTTT
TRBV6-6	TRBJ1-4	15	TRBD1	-	CASSLTGGPNEKLFF	TGTGCCAGCAGTTTAACAGGGGGCCCTAATGAAAAACTGTTTTTT
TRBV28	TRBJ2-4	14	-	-	CASSSGQAGNIQYF	TGTGCCAGCAGTTCGGGCCAAGCGGGAAACATTCAGTACTTC
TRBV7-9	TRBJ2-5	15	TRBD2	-	CASSLAGVKQETQYF	TGTGCCAGCAGCCTAGCGGGAGTCAAACAAGAGACCCAGTACTTC